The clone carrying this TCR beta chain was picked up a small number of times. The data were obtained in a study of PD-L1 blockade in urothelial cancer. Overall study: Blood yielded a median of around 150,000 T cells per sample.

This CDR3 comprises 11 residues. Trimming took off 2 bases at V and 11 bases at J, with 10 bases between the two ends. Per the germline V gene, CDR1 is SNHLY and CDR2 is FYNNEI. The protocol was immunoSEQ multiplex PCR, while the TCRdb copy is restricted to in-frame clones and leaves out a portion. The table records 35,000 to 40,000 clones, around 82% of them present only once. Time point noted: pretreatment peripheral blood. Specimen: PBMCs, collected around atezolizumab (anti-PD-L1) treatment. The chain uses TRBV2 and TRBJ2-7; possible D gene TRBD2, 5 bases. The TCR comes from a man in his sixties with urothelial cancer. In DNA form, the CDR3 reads TGTGCCAGCAGTGAAACGGGGAGTGAGTACTTC. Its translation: CASSETGSEYF.